The text below deals with one T cell receptor beta chain. The CDR3 length is 14 residues. The V segment lost 0 bases and the J segment 8 bases; nucleotides outside the gene matches: 0. Germline CDR1 LNHDA, CDR2 SQIVND (reference sequence). The data derive from a study of blood T cell repertoires in COVID-19. Overall study: In each case, the material was cDNA or gDNA derived from T cells, B-cell-depleted T cells, or PBMCs.

Clones were read by immunoSEQ multiplex PCR, and TCRdb kept only the in-frame ones, dropping some. The sample lists roughly 150,000 clones; around three quarters were seen once. The receptor comes from a man aged 60 to 69 with acute or convalescent COVID-19. The chain joins TRBV19 to TRBJ2-1; the match to TRBD2 covers 11 bases. Sequencing input: peripheral blood. CDR3 sequence: CASSIEGLADEQFF. The CDR3, as DNA: TGTGCCAGTAGTATAGAGGGACTAGCGGATGAGCAGTTCTTC.